This T cell receptor beta chain was retrieved from a study of CXCR3-negative and CXCR3-positive naive CD8 T cells. A note on this clonotype: Its antigen remains unknown.

Overall study findings and caveats: TRBV-TRBJ usage matched between naive CXCR3-negative and CXCR3-positive cells but not between memory cells. Comparison of naive cells showed more hydrophobic TRB CDR3s in CXCR3-positive than in CXCR3-negative naive cells.

The libraries of TRB cDNA were prepared using 5' RACE with UMI labels. One entry per CDR3 protein, without DNA, is what TCRdb gives after re-calling the 5' RACE reads. The table lists 50,000 to 65,000 distinct CDR3 sequences, with under 0.9% in the top ten. The CDR3 is 18 residues long. Germline CDR1 SGHTA, CDR2 FQGTGA. The specimen sequenced was naive CXCR3+ CD8+ T cells from blood. Described subset: CD45RO-CCR7+CD27+CD95- naive CD8+ T cells expressing CXCR3 (TNR3+). This receptor was taken from a human donor in good health. Some clones in this sample may be carry-over from other donors' samples. The chain carries TRBV7-3 and TRBJ1-3; TCRdb reports TRBD1, a call that lacks DNA to check it against. CDR3 sequence reads: CASSLISPAADSGNTIYF.